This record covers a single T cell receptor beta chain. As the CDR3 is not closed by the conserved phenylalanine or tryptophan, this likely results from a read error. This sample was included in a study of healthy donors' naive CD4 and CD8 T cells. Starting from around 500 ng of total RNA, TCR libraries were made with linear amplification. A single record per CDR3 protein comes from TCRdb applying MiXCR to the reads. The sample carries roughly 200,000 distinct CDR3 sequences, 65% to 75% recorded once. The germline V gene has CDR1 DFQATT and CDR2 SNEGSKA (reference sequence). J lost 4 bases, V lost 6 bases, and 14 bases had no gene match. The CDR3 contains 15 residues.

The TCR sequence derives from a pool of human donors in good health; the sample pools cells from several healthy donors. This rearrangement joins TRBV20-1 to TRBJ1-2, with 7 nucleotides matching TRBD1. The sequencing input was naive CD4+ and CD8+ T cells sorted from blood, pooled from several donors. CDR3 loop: CSAQPSGQSLYGYTL. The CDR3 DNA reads TGCAGTGCGCAGCCCTCGGGACAGAGCCTCTATGGCTACACCCTC.